This T cell receptor beta chain was captured in a study of cytomegalovirus exposure and HLA in healthy donors. Whole-study results and caveats: Solely CMV serostatus was available to characterize immune exposure.

As regards this clone: The target antigen is unknown.

Germline V CDR1 and CDR2: LNHDA, SQIVND (reference sequence). The CDR3 runs to 16 residues. V was trimmed by 6 bases and J by 0 bases, leaving 12 bases between them. PCR involved 60 Vbeta and 13 Jbeta primers. Libraries were prepared by immunoSEQ multiplex PCR; TCRdb keeps only in-frame clonotypes and omits some of them. This sample lists tens of thousands of clones; its ten largest clones have around 12%. The V and J genes are TRBV19 and TRBJ2-6; no clear D. Specimen: PBMCs. The receptor comes from a young man in good health and CMV-seropositive. DNA of the CDR3: TGTGCCAGTAGACCCCACCAGGACTCTGGGGCCAACGTCCTGACTTTC. Amino acid sequence: CASRPHQDSGANVLTF.